This is a list of T cell receptor beta chains from one sample in a study of T cell changes during pregnancy in multiple sclerosis. TCRdb's copy holds only in-frame clones and misses some; the assay was immunoSEQ multiplex PCR. The repertoire holds around 39,000 clones, around nine tenths seen once, with around 4.1% in the top ten. The starting material was CD8+ T cells from peripheral blood mononuclear cells, obtained in the first trimester of pregnancy. These receptors were collected from a female donor with multiple sclerosis, enrolled in a pregnancy study. Each CDR3 is given with its conserved first and last residue. A D gene is named only where the DNA matches it firmly. Expanded clones get a size class; other rows say once, few or many, or leave the size out.

>TRBD2|.|TRBV13|TRBJ2-5
TGTGCCAGCAGCGGGGGACTAGCGGGACCAACAGAGACCCAGTACTTC
CASSGGLAGPTETQYF
>.|.|TRBV9|TRBJ1-1
TGTGCCAGCAGCCCACCGCATGGTAGTGCTGAAGCTTTCTTT
CASSPPHGSAEAFF
>TRBD1|.|TRBV11-2|TRBJ2-1
TGTGCCAGCAGCTCCCTAAGGGACAGGGTCTACAATGAGCAGTTCTTC
CASSSLRDRVYNEQFF
>.|.|TRBV10-3|TRBJ2-7
TGTGCCATCAGTGACCCGGACAGCTCCTACGAGCAGTACTTC
CAISDPDSSYEQYF
>TRBD1|.|TRBV9|TRBJ1-1
TGTGCCAGCAGCGTCTGGACAGGGGGCGCGACTGAAGCTTTCTTT
CASSVWTGGATEAFF
>.|.|TRBV6-1|TRBJ2-5
TGTGCCAGCAGTGAAGCCCCGGGGTCCCAAGAGACCCAGTACTTC
CASSEAPGSQETQYF
>TRBD1|many|TRBV6-5|TRBJ1-2
TGTGCCAGCAGAGCATACAGGGGCCCCAAGCAGGGCTACACCTTC
CASRAYRGPKQGYTF
>TRBD1|.|TRBV6-4|TRBJ2-3
TGTGCCAGCAGTGACGAGACAGGGTCCACAGATACGCAGTATTTT
CASSDETGSTDTQYF
>.|.|TRBV5-1|TRBJ2-7
TGCGCCAGCAGCTTCCCGGGACTCCTGGAGCAGTACTTC
CASSFPGLLEQYF
>TRBD2|once|TRBV6-5|TRBJ2-5
TGTGCCGCGGGACTAGCGGGGTCTTTACAGACCCAGTACTTC
CAAGLAGSLQTQYF
>.|.|TRBV2|TRBJ2-7
TGTGCCAGCAGTAGGACAGTCCAGAACGAGCAGTACTTC
CASSRTVQNEQYF
>.|.|TRBV14|TRBJ2-7
TGTGCCAGCAGCCACATGGCGACACCCTCCTACGAGCAGTACTTC
CASSHMATPSYEQYF
>TRBD2|.|TRBV6-5|TRBJ2-7
TGTGCCAGCAGTACTAGCGCTTACTACGAGCAGTACTTC
CASSTSAYYEQYF
>.|once|TRBV9|TRBJ1-3
TGTGCCAGCAGCCCCCAAGGGGGAGGAAACACCATATATTTT
CASSPQGGGNTIYF
>.|.|TRBV7-6|TRBJ1-1
TGTGCCAGCAGCCGACAGGAAGCGGCGACTGAAGCTTTCTTT
CASSRQEAATEAFF
>.|.|TRBV5-6|TRBJ1-4
TGTGCCAGCAGCTTTTACAGGAGAATCGAAAAACTGTTTTTT
CASSFYRRIEKLFF
>TRBD1|.|TRBV5-5|TRBJ2-1
TGTGCCAGCACCCGCCGGGACAGCAATGAGCAGTTCTTC
CASTRRDSNEQFF
>TRBD1|.|TRBV5-6|TRBJ2-7
TGTGCCAGCAGCTTGGGGAAGCAGGGGGTAATGTACGAGCAGTACTTC
CASSLGKQGVMYEQYF
>TRBD2|.|TRBV9|TRBJ2-3
TGTGCCAGCAGCGTAGGTGCTAGCGGGGGGACAGATACGCAGTATTTT
CASSVGASGGTDTQYF
>.|once|TRBV19|TRBJ1-6
TGTGCCAGTAGCTTCCTCAGGGAACGAAATAATTCACCCCTCCACTTT
CASSFLRERNNSPLHF
>.|.|TRBV5-6|TRBJ2-7
TGTGCCAGCAGCTTGGGGCGGGGAGAGCAGTACTTC
CASSLGRGEQYF
>.|.|TRBV21-1|TRBJ1-2
TGTGCCAGCAGCAGCACGGGTTATGGCTACACCTTC
CASSSTGYGYTF
>TRBD1|.|TRBV7-6|TRBJ2-3
TGTGCCAGCAGCTTAAGACAGGGGATTACACAGGATACGCAGTATTTT
CASSLRQGITQDTQYF
>.|.|TRBV7-6|TRBJ1-5
TGTGCCAGCAGCCCCGGCGGTGATCAGCCCCAGCATTTT
CASSPGGDQPQHF
>.|.|TRBV4-1|TRBJ2-7
TGCGCCAGCAGCCAAGTTACGAGCGGATACGAGCAGTACTTC
CASSQVTSGYEQYF
>.|.|TRBV4-2|TRBJ1-1
TGTGCCAGCAGCCCAGCAGGTGCCCCCACTGAAGCTTTCTTT
CASSPAGAPTEAFF
>.|.|TRBV14|TRBJ2-5
TGTGCCAGCAGCGGACCGCCGGTGAGACAGGGGAGGGCCCAGTACTTC
CASSGPPVRQGRAQYF
>.|.|TRBV5-6|TRBJ2-5
TGTGCCAGCAGCTTGGGGAGTACGATGGAGACCCAGTACTTC
CASSLGSTMETQYF
>.|.|TRBV12-5|TRBJ1-5
TGTGCTAGTGGCTCAGGGGCGCGCAATCAGCCCCAGCATTTT
CASGSGARNQPQHF
>.|.|TRBV15|TRBJ2-1
TGTGCCACCAGCAGTGAAGCATTCCGGGAGCAGTTCTTC
CATSSEAFREQFF
>.|once|TRBV11-2|TRBJ2-1
TGTGCCAGCAGCTCAAACCCGGACAGCTACAATGAGCAGTTCTTC
CASSSNPDSYNEQFF
>.|.|TRBV7-9|TRBJ2-5
TGTGCCAGCAGCTTAGCCCCGGACAGAGAGACCCAGTACTTC
CASSLAPDRETQYF
>TRBD2|.|TRBV2|TRBJ2-7
TGTGCCAGCAGTGGGGGGGAGGGACTAACAGGCTCCTACGAGCAGTACTTC
CASSGGEGLTGSYEQYF
>.|.|TRBV6-4|TRBJ2-1
TGTGCCAGCAGTGACACCCCGCAAAGCGGCGGGCAGTTCTTC
CASSDTPQSGGQFF
>TRBD1|.|TRBV7-9|TRBJ2-2
TGTGCCAGCATCCTCCAGGGGGCGTGGGCCACCGGGGAGCTGTTTTTT
CASILQGAWATGELFF
>TRBD1|.|TRBV6-4|TRBJ2-6
TGTGCCAGCAGCGGGGACAGGAACAACTCGAGCTCTGGGGCCAACGTCCTGACTTTC
CASSGDRNNSSSGANVLTF
>.|.|TRBV6-5|TRBJ2-7
TGTGCCAGCAGTTACGTCGGGGTTAGCATCGAGCAGTACTTC
CASSYVGVSIEQYF
>.|.|TRBV5-4|TRBJ1-6
TGTGCCAGCAGCGCACTGAGCTCCTATAATTCACCCCTCCACTTT
CASSALSSYNSPLHF
>TRBD1|once|TRBV7-9|TRBJ2-7
TGTGCCAGCAGTTTTTCCGGGACAGGATCCTACGAGCAGTACTTC
CASSFSGTGSYEQYF
>.|.|TRBV29-1|TRBJ1-1
TGCAGCGTTGGCGACACTGAAGCTTTCTTT
CSVGDTEAFF
>.|few|TRBV4-1|TRBJ1-5
TGCGCCAGCAGCCAAGATCCGGGAGTAAATCAGCCCCAGCATTTT
CASSQDPGVNQPQHF
>TRBD1|.|TRBV19|TRBJ2-7
TGTGCCAGTAGTGCCCGACAGGGTGTGGGCGAGCAGTACTTC
CASSARQGVGEQYF
>TRBD1|once|TRBV11-1|TRBJ1-1
TGTGCCAGCAGCCGACTCAACAGGGGCGAAGCTTTCTTT
CASSRLNRGEAFF
>.|once|TRBV11-2|TRBJ1-2
TGTGCCAGCAGCGTTAGCGGCACTCACACCTTC
CASSVSGTHTF
>TRBD1|.|TRBV4-3|TRBJ2-1
TGCGCCAGCAGCCGAGGACAGGGTTCTCGCTCCTACAATGAGCAGTTCTTC
CASSRGQGSRSYNEQFF
>TRBD1|.|TRBV13|TRBJ2-1
TGTGCCAGCAGCCCAGGACAGGGACCCAATGAGCAGTTCTTC
CASSPGQGPNEQFF
>TRBD1|.|TRBV5-6|TRBJ1-2
TGTGCCAGCAGCTTCGGACAGGACCCTTATGGCTACACCTTC
CASSFGQDPYGYTF
>TRBD2|once|TRBV27|TRBJ2-1
TGTGCCAGCACCCCCGGACTAGCGGCCTACAATGAGCAGTTCTTC
CASTPGLAAYNEQFF
>TRBD1|once|TRBV2|TRBJ1-5
TGTGCCAGCAGGGACCAGGGGGGCTTATATAGCAATCAGCCCCAGCATTTT
CASRDQGGLYSNQPQHF
>.|few|TRBV6-1|TRBJ1-1
TGTGCCAGCAGTGAGTTAGAGAACACTGAAGCTTTCTTT
CASSELENTEAFF
>TRBD1|.|TRBV9|TRBJ2-2
TGTGCCAGCAGCGTAGACGGACAGGGGAACACCGGGGAGCTGTTTTTT
CASSVDGQGNTGELFF
>.|.|TRBV25-1|TRBJ1-2
TGTGCCAGCAGTGAAAGGGAGCCATATGGCTACACCTTC
CASSEREPYGYTF
>TRBD1|.|TRBV7-9|TRBJ2-1
TGTGCCAGCAGCCGTGGACAGGGGGCGAATGAGCAGTTCTTC
CASSRGQGANEQFF
>.|once|TRBV21-1|TRBJ1-6
TGTGCCAGCAGCGGACGTTCGGGACAGGTGAGGTCCTATAATTCACCCCTCCACTTT
CASSGRSGQVRSYNSPLHF
>.|.|TRBV4-1|TRBJ2-5
TGCGCCAGCAGCCAAGATAGGGGGAACCAAGAGACCCAGTACTTC
CASSQDRGNQETQYF
>.|.|TRBV5-6|TRBJ2-7
TGTGCCAGCAGCTGGGAGCCCTACGAGCAGTACTTC
CASSWEPYEQYF
>TRBD1|.|TRBV6-5|TRBJ1-1
TGTGCCAGCAGTTTAGGGGGCGCGAGCACTGAAGCTTTCTTT
CASSLGGASTEAFF
>.|.|TRBV10-2|TRBJ2-7
TGCGCCAGCAGGGGCTTCTCCTACGAGCAGTACTTC
CASRGFSYEQYF